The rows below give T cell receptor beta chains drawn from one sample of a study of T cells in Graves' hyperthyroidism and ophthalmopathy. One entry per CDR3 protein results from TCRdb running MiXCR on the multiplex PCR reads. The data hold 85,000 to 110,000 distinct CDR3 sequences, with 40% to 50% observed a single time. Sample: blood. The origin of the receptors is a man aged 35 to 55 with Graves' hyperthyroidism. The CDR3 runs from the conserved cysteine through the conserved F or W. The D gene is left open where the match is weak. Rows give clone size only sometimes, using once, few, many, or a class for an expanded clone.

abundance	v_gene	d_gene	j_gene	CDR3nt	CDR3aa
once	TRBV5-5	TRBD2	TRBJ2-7	TGTGCCAGCAGCTTTCCGGGAGGGGTCCACGAGCAGTACTTC	CASSFPGGVHEQYF
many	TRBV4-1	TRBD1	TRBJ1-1	TGCGCCAGCAGCCAAGAATACAGGACAGGGACTGAAGCTTTCTTT	CASSQEYRTGTEAFF
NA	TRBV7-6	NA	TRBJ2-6	TGTGCCAGCAGCTTAGCGGGCAACGTCCTGACTTTC	CASSLAGNVLTF
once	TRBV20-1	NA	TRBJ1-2	TGCAGTGCTAGAGCGGAACGATCTTATGGCTACACCTTC	CSARAERSYGYTF
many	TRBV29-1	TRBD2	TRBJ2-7	TGCAGCGTTGAACGAGCGGGGGGGCGCGGAAACTACGAGCAGTACTTC	CSVERAGGRGNYEQYF
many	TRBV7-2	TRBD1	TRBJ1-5	TGTGCCAGCAGCTCCCGGACAGGGCGGGATCAGCCCCAGCATTTT	CASSSRTGRDQPQHF
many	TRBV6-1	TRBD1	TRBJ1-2	TGTGCCAGCAGCCAAACAGGGGGCGGCTATGGCTACACCTTC	CASSQTGGGYGYTF
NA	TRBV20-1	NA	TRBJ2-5	TGCAGGGTCTTGGACGACGGGACGGAAGAGACCCAGTACTTC	CRVLDDGTEETQYF
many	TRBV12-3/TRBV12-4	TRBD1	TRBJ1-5	TGTGCCAGCAGTCCCTACCGGGACAGAGGCCGCCTGAATCAGCCCCAGCATTTT	CASSPYRDRGRLNQPQHF
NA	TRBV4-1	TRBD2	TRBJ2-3	TGCGCCAGCAGCCGGGGACTAGCGGGAGGGTCAGATACGCAGTATTTT	CASSRGLAGGSDTQYF
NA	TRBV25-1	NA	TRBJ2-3	TGTGCCAGCAGTGCTTACCTTCGACAGGGCACAGATACGCAGTATTTT	CASSAYLRQGTDTQYF
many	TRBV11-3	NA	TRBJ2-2	TGTGCCAGCAGCTTAGGAGGTTCCCTCGCGAACACCGGGGAGCTGTTTTTT	CASSLGGSLANTGELFF
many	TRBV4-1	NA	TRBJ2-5	TGCGCCAGCAGCCAATGGGGTTGGGCGGCCGATGAGGGAGAGACCCAGTACTTC	CASSQWGWAADEGETQYF
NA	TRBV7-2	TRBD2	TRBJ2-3	TGTGCCAGCAGCCTACCGACTAGCGGGGGAGGGGATACGCAGTATTTT	CASSLPTSGGGDTQYF
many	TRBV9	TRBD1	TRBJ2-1	TGTGCCAGCAGTCCTCATGGACAGGGGGCTAATGAGCAGTTCTTC	CASSPHGQGANEQFF
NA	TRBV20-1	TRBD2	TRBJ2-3	TGCAGTGCTAGGGACTCGGGACTAGCGGGCACAGATACGCAGTATTTT	CSARDSGLAGTDTQYF
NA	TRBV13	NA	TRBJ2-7	TGTGCCAGCAGGACAGGCCTATACGAGCAGTACTTC	CASRTGLYEQYF
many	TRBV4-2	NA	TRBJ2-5	TGTGCCAGCAGCCAAGATCACGGCTACCAAGAGACCCAGTACTTC	CASSQDHGYQETQYF
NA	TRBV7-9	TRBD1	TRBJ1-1	TGTGCCGGCAGCTCTACAGGGGGCGGGACTGAAGCTTTCTTT	CAGSSTGGGTEAFF
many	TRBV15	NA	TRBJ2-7	TGTGCCACCAGCAGGCGGGACACGACCTACGAGCAGTACTTC	CATSRRDTTYEQYF
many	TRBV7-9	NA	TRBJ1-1	TGTGCCAGCAGCTTAGACCGGGGGCTGAACACTGAAGCTTTCTTT	CASSLDRGLNTEAFF
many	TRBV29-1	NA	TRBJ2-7	TGCAGCGTTGAGTCTGGAAGGGGTCGCGAGCAGTACTTC	CSVESGRGREQYF
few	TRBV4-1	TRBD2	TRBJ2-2	TGCGCCAGCAGCCAACCATCAGGCGGGAGGGCCTCCGGGGAGCTGTTTTTT	CASSQPSGGRASGELFF
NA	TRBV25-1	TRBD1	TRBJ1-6	TGTGCCAGCAGTGCTATTCCGGGACAGGGTTCACCCCTCCACTTT	CASSAIPGQGSPLHF
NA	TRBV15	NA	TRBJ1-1	TGTGCCACCAGGGGAGAACAGGGTCAGGAAGCTTTCTTT	CATRGEQGQEAFF
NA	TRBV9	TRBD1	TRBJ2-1	TGTGCCAGCACGTTCGGAACAGGGGGTCTCAATGAGCAGTTCTTC	CASTFGTGGLNEQFF
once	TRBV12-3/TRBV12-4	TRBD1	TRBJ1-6	TGTGCCAGCAGTTTTAGGGGGACAGGAGATAATTCACCCCTCCACTTT	CASSFRGTGDNSPLHF
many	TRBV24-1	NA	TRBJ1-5	TGTGCCACCGGGACACCGGGGAAGCCCCAGCATTTT	CATGTPGKPQHF
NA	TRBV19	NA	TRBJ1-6	TGTGCCAGTAGTCCATACCTCCACTTT	CASSPYLHF
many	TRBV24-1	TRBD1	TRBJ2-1	TGTGCCACCAGTGATTGGGGACAGCCCTACAATGAGCAGTTCTTC	CATSDWGQPYNEQFF
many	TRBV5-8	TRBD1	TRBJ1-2	TGTGCCAGCAGCTCCGACAGGGGAACGGGTGGCTACACCTTC	CASSSDRGTGGYTF
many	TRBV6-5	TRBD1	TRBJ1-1	TGTGCCAGCAGTTACAACAGGGGAGAAACTGAAGCTTTCTTT	CASSYNRGETEAFF